This TCR beta chain was obtained from a study of CD8+ T cells in alopecia areata. Alopecia areata patients had lesional scalp punch biopsies and peripheral blood taken from them. Germline CDR1 is KGHSH and CDR2 is LQKENI. V was trimmed by 6 bases and J by 1 base, leaving 3 bases between them. The CDR3 extends over 11 amino acids. Study conclusions and caveats: Researchers report lesional scalp, most notably alopecia totalis/universalis, outstripped normal scalp in clonality. Scalp repertoires also include resident alphabeta T cells from normal skin.

Reverse transcription of extracted RNA yielded cDNA, which provided the sequencing template. This table comes from immunoSEQ multiplex PCR, and its TCRdb copy is limited to in-frame clones, with some not included. The data show around 100,000 clones, roughly two fifths seen once. About this clone: No antigen is known for it. Other DNA sequences in the sample encode the same CDR3.

This receptor was identified in a human donor with alopecia areata. Input material: CD4+ T cells sorted from blood. The rearrangement joins TRBV18 to TRBJ2-5, with unresolved D. DNA of the CDR3: TGTGCCAGCTCTCCCCAAGAGACCCAGTACTTC. It specifies CASSPQETQYF.